The present entry profiles one TCR beta chain with its context. Its antigen remains unidentified. This record belongs to a study of CD8 T cells in Susac syndrome. General observations from the study: Individuals included in the TCR sequencing and HLA analysis were acknowledged by the study to be relatively few in number.

Sequencing of TCR beta, carried out with a high-throughput approach, was applied to CD8+ and CD4+ T cells from the blood. TEMRA cells underwent FACS enrichment and CD8+ and CD4+ T cells underwent negative isolation. RNA was extracted with the RNeasy kit, and a quantity of 0.5 to 1 ug was reverse transcribed using random hexamers. Amplification of TCR beta CDR3 spanned 54 Vbeta and 13 Jbeta via immunoSEQ multiplex PCR. Via MiXCR, TCRdb re-called the immunoSEQ multiplex PCR reads, giving one row per CDR3 protein. The repertoire holds approximately 120,000 distinct CDR3 sequences, with around nine tenths as singletons. V was cut by 5 bases and J by 5 bases, with 9 bases left in between. This CDR3 comprises 13 residues. Germline CDR1 and CDR2: MNHEY and SMNVEV (reference sequence).

The clonotype comes from a human donor with multiple sclerosis. The V call is TRBV27, the J call TRBJ1-4, with a weak D call TRBD1 (6 bases). The sample comprised CD8+ T cells from PBMCs. The DNA for the CDR3 is TGTGCCAGCAGTGTTAGGGGGAATGAAAAACTGTTTTTT. Amino acid sequence: CASSVRGNEKLFF.